This TCR beta chain appears in the sequencing data of a study of cytomegalovirus exposure and HLA in healthy donors. Study as a whole: Earlier findings included nearly 120 million unique TCR beta sequences obtained from 150 million to 200 million T cells. Falling in the Caucasian-associated ancestry cluster were 81% of around 370 genotyped donors.

Germline V gene sequence: CDR1 LNHDA, CDR2 SQIVND (reference sequence). The V end lost 2 bases, the J end lost 4 bases, and 12 bases lay between the germline ends. This CDR3 has 15 residues. The PCR contained 60 Vbeta and 13 Jbeta primers. The method was immunoSEQ multiplex PCR; TCRdb's version includes in-frame clones alone and lacks a portion of them. The sample has 110,000 or so clones, over 65% seen once. V is TRBV19 and J is TRBJ1-3, with D uncertain. The receptor was derived from a woman aged 40 to 49 in good health and CMV-seropositive. The source material was PBMCs. CDR3 sequence reads: CASSIMQAGGNTIYF. Written as DNA, the CDR3 is TGTGCCAGTAGTATAATGCAGGCGGGAGGAAACACCATATATTTT.